This is a list of T cell receptor beta chains from one sample in a study of identical twins. TCRdb redid the calling of the 5' RACE reads with MiXCR, one entry per CDR3 protein. The table includes over 550,000 distinct CDR3 sequences, about 7.6% detected once. This sample was also put to use in a study of yellow fever vaccine responses in identical twins.

The sample was PBMCs. The receptors come from a woman aged 18-29 years in good health. The CDR3 runs from the conserved cysteine through the conserved F or W. Each record gives: V gene, clone size, CDR3 length, J gene, D gene, CDR3 protein, CDR3 DNA. A D gene is named only where the DNA matches it firmly. Rows may omit the clone size; those that give it use once, few, many or a size class.

>TRBV3-1|NA|18|TRBJ2-3|TRBD2
CASWSLERGLALTDTQYF
TGTGCCAGCTGGTCGTTAGAAAGGGGACTAGCATTGACAGATACGCAGTATTTT
>TRBV20-1|NA|20|TRBJ2-3|TRBD2
CSATNPGTSGRWGNEDTQYF
TGCAGTGCTACAAACCCCGGGACTAGCGGGAGGTGGGGTAACGAAGATACGCAGTATTTT
>TRBV5-1|NA|17|TRBJ2-6|TRBD2
CASSAGTSGSGANVLTF
TGCGCCAGCAGCGCCGGGACTAGCGGCTCTGGGGCCAACGTCCTGACTTTC
>TRBV20-1|NA|13|TRBJ1-2|NA
CSANRVGVDGYTF
TGCAGTGCAAACAGGGTAGGGGTTGATGGCTACACCTTC
>TRBV25-1|many|11|TRBJ1-1|TRBD1
CASKARGEAFF
TGTGCCAGCAAAGCCAGGGGGGAAGCTTTCTTT
>TRBV11-2|many|13|TRBJ1-2|NA
CASSAAIGRRYTF
TGTGCCAGCAGCGCAGCCATCGGCAGGCGCTACACCTTC
>TRBV4-2|many|13|TRBJ1-1|NA
CASSQGFDTEAFF
TGTGCCAGCAGCCAAGGATTTGACACTGAAGCTTTCTTT
>TRBV12-3/TRBV12-4|many|12|TRBJ1-5|NA
CASRAPGQPQHF
TGTGCCAGCAGGGCCCCGGGGCAGCCCCAGCATTTT
>TRBV7-9|few|12|TRBJ1-2|NA
CAGDFGRYGYTF
TGTGCCGGAGATTTTGGGCGATATGGCTACACCTTC
>TRBV10-3|few|12|TRBJ2-2|TRBD1
CAIRGQGGELFF
TGTGCCATCAGGGGACAGGGCGGGGAGCTGTTTTTT
>TRBV3-1|NA|17|TRBJ2-5|TRBD2
CASSQAFQGGLVETQYF
TGTGCCAGCAGCCAAGCCTTCCAGGGAGGGCTGGTTGAGACCCAGTACTTC
>TRBV27|NA|14|TRBJ1-1|TRBD1
CASNLQGARTEAFF
TGTGCCAGCAACCTACAGGGGGCGCGAACTGAAGCTTTCTTT
>TRBV5-1|NA|21|TRBJ2-2|TRBD2
CASSPRGASTSGRINTGELFF
TGCGCCAGCAGCCCGAGAGGGGCGTCGACTAGCGGGAGGATAAACACCGGGGAGCTGTTTTTT
>TRBV7-7|NA|16|TRBJ2-5|TRBD1
CASSPAPGQFSETQYF
TGTGCCAGCAGCCCCGCCCCGGGACAGTTCTCGGAGACCCAGTACTTC
>TRBV5-1|few|16|TRBJ2-3|NA
CASSPSRASLTDTQYF
TGCGCCAGCAGCCCCTCTCGGGCTAGCCTCACAGATACGCAGTATTTT
>TRBV15|many|13|TRBJ2-3|NA
CATSRVSWDTQYF
TGTGCCACCAGCAGAGTTTCGTGGGATACGCAGTATTTT
>TRBV10-3|few|12|TRBJ2-7|TRBD1
CAIGPGGYEQYF
TGTGCCATCGGGCCAGGGGGCTACGAGCAGTACTTC
>TRBV12-3/TRBV12-4|few|17|TRBJ2-1|TRBD2
CASSEISGSETTNEQFF
TGTGCCAGCAGTGAAATTAGCGGGAGTGAAACTACCAATGAGCAGTTCTTC
>TRBV12-3/TRBV12-4|few|13|TRBJ2-1|NA
CASIGGRWNEQFF
TGTGCCAGCATTGGGGGGCGCTGGAATGAGCAGTTCTTC
>TRBV6-1|NA|15|TRBJ2-3|NA
CASRLRGGSGDTQYF
TGTGCCAGCAGGCTGCGTGGGGGGTCCGGAGATACGCAGTATTTT
>TRBV7-3|NA|15|TRBJ1-2|NA
CASSFESLGSYGYTF
TGTGCCAGCAGCTTCGAGTCCTTGGGGTCCTATGGCTACACCTTC
>TRBV6-5|few|17|TRBJ2-7|NA
CASSYSGTTSNSYEQYF
TGTGCCAGCAGTTACTCAGGGACCACCTCCAACTCCTACGAGCAGTACTTC
>TRBV5-1|few|14|TRBJ1-1|TRBD1
CASSFGQVGTEAFF
TGCGCCAGCAGCTTCGGACAGGTGGGGACTGAAGCTTTCTTT
>TRBV29-1|NA|15|TRBJ2-7|NA
CSVEGGGIGSYEQYF
TGCAGCGTTGAAGGTGGAGGGATAGGGTCCTACGAGCAGTACTTC
>TRBV29-1|NA|13|TRBJ1-5|NA
CSVGSGSNQPHHF
NA
>TRBV6-2/TRBV6-3|many|14|TRBJ2-1|TRBD2
CASTLAGQYNEQFF
TGTGCCAGCACCCTAGCGGGGCAATACAATGAGCAGTTCTTC
>TRBV7-9|few|13|TRBJ1-1|TRBD1
CAGRGGGFTEAFF
TGTGCCGGCCGAGGGGGCGGCTTCACTGAAGCTTTCTTT
>TRBV28|many|13|TRBJ2-1|NA
CASSFGAGNEQFF
TGTGCCAGCAGTTTTGGTGCTGGGAATGAGCAGTTCTTC
>TRBV7-2|NA|15|TRBJ2-5|TRBD1
CASSPFGTGGQTQYF
TGTGCCAGCAGCCCATTCGGGACAGGGGGGCAGACCCAGTACTTC
>TRBV20-1|NA|15|TRBJ2-3|NA
CSAREGGVGTDTQYF
TGCAGTGCTAGAGAGGGCGGGGTGGGGACAGATACGCAGTATTTT
>TRBV5-1|many|13|TRBJ1-2|NA
CASSWDNNYGYTF
TGCGCCAGCAGCTGGGACAACAACTATGGCTACACCTTC
>TRBV10-1|few|14|TRBJ2-1|NA
CASSESGRGYEQFF
TGCGCCAGCAGTGAGTCGGGCCGGGGGTATGAGCAGTTCTTC
>TRBV15|NA|14|TRBJ2-1|TRBD2
CATSFGRLGNEQFF
TGTGCCACCAGCTTCGGGAGGTTAGGAAATGAGCAGTTCTTC
>TRBV12-3/TRBV12-4|NA|16|TRBJ2-2|TRBD2
CASSFGRGGNTGELFF
TGTGCCAGCAGTTTTGGGCGGGGGGGTAACACCGGGGAGCTGTTTTTT
>TRBV4-1|NA|16|TRBJ2-1|TRBD2
CASSQGGLADPNEQFF
TGCGCCAGCAGCCAAGGGGGACTAGCGGACCCCAATGAGCAGTTCTTC
>TRBV4-2|NA|17|TRBJ2-2|NA
CASSQVGRVGDTGELFF
TGTGCCAGCAGCCAAGTTGGTAGGGTCGGGGACACCGGGGAGCTGTTTTTT
>TRBV6-1|NA|14|TRBJ1-2|NA
CASTVETGPDGYTF
TGTGCCAGCACTGTAGAAACAGGCCCAGATGGCTACACCTTC
>TRBV5-1|few|14|TRBJ2-3|NA
CASSSARGPDTQYF
TGCGCCAGCAGCTCAGCCCGGGGTCCAGATACGCAGTATTTT
>TRBV5-6|NA|16|TRBJ2-2|NA
CASSGPGRLNTGELFF
TGTGCCAGCAGCGGCCCGGGACGACTCAACACCGGGGAGCTGTTTTTT
>TRBV11-2|NA|14|TRBJ2-1|NA
CASSEQGAYNEQFF
TGTGCCAGCAGCGAACAGGGTGCCTACAATGAGCAGTTCTTC
>TRBV28|NA|14|TRBJ1-3|TRBD1
CASSPPGQGYTIYF
TGTGCCAGCAGTCCCCCGGGACAGGGGTACACCATATATTTT
>TRBV27|NA|13|TRBJ2-3|NA
CASNTFGQDTQYF
TGTGCCAGCAACACTTTTGGGCAAGATACGCAGTATTTT
>TRBV19|few|14|TRBJ2-4|NA
CASSTPGTKNIQYF
TGTGCCAGTAGTACCCCCGGGACGAAAAACATTCAGTACTTC
>TRBV9|many|16|TRBJ1-3|NA
CASSVSPALSGNTIYF
TGTGCCAGCAGCGTGTCCCCAGCCTTGTCTGGAAACACCATATATTTT